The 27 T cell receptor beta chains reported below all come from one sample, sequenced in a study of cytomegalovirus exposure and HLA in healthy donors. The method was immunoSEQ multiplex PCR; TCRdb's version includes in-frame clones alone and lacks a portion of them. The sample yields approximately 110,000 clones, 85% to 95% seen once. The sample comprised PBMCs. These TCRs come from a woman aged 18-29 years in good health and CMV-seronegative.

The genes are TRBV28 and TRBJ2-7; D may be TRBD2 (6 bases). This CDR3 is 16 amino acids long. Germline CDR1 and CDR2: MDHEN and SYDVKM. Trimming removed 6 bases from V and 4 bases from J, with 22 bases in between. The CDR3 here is CASRDYSSRSIYEQYF. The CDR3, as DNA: TGTGCCAGCAGGGACTACTCCTCACGATCCATTTACGAGCAGTACTTC.

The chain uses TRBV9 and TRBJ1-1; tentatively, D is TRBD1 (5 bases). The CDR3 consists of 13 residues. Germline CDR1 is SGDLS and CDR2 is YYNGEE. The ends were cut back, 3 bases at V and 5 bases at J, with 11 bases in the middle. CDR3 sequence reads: CASSEDSWTEAFF. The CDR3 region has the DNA TGTGCCAGCAGCGAAGACAGTTGGACTGAAGCTTTCTTT. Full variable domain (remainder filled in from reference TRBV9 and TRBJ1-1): DSGVTQTPKHLITATGQRVTLRCSPRSGDLSVYWYQQSLDQGLQFLIQYYNGEERAKGNILERFSAQQFPDLHSELNLSSLELGDSALYFCASSEDSWTEAFFGQGTRLTVV.

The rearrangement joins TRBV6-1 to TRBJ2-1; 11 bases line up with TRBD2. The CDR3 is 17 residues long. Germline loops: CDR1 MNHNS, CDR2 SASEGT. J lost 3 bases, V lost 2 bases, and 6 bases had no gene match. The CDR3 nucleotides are TGTGCCAGCAGTGAACTAGCGGGAGGCCCTAGCTACAATGAGCAGTTCTTC. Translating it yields CASSELAGGPSYNEQFF.

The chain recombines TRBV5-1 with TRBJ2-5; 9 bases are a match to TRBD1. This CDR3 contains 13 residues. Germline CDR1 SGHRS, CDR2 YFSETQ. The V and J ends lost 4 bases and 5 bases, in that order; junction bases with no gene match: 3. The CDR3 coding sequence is TGCGCCAGCAGCAAGACAGGGGGGGAGACCCAGTACTTC. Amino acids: CASSKTGGETQYF.

The CDR3 loop reads CASSNAIADYQETQYF. The DNA of the CDR3 is TGTGCCAGCAGTAATGCGATAGCGGACTACCAAGAGACCCAGTACTTC. This sequence joins TRBV6-6 and TRBJ2-5; possible D gene TRBD2, 6 bases. The CDR3 runs 16 residues. CDR1 and CDR2 (germline): MNHNY, SVGAGI (reference sequence). V lost 5 bases and J 0 bases, leaving 16 bases between the germline ends.

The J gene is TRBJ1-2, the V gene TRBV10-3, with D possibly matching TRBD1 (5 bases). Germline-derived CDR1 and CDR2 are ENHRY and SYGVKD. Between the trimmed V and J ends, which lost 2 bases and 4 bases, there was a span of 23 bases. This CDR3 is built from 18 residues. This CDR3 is CAISEPSLGAPPTYGYTF. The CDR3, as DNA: TGTGCCATCAGTGAGCCGAGCCTTGGGGCACCTCCAACCTATGGCTACACCTTC.

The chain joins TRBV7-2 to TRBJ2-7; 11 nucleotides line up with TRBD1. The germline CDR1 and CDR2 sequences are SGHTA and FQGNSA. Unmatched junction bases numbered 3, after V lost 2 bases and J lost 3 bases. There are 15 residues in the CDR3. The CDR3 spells CASSLRTGGNYEQYF. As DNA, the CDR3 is TGTGCCAGCAGCTTAAGGACAGGGGGCAACTACGAGCAGTACTTC.

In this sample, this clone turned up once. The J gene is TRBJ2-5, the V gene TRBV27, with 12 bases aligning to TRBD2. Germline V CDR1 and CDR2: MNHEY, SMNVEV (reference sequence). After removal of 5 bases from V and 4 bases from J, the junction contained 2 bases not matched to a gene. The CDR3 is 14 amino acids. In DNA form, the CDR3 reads TGTGCCAGCAGTCTAGCGGGAGGGCCAGAGACCCAGTACTTC. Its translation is CASSLAGGPETQYF.

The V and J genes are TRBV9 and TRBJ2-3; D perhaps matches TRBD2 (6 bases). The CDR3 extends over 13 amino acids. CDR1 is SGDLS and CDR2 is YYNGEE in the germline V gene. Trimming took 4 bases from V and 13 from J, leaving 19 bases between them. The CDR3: CASSPGLGRGKYF. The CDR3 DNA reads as TGTGCCAGCAGCCCCGGGTTGGGGCGGGGAAAGTATTTT.

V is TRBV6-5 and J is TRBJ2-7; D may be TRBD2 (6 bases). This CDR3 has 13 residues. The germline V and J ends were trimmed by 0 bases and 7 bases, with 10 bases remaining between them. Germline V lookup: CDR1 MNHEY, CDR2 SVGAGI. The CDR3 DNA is TGTGCCAGCAGTTACTCGGGGGGAGGTGAGCAGTACTTC. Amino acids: CASSYSGGGEQYF.

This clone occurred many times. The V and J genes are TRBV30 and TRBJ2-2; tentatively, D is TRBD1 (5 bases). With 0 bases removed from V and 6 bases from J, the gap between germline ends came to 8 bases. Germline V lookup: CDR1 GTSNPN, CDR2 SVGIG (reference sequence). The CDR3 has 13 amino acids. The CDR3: CAWSVGDSGELFF. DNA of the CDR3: TGTGCCTGGAGTGTAGGGGATTCCGGGGAGCTGTTTTTT.

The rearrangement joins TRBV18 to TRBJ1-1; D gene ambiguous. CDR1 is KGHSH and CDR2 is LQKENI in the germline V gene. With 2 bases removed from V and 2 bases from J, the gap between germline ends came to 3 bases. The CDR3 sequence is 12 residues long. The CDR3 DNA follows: TGTGCCAGCTCACCAACAAACACTGAAGCTTTCTTT. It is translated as CASSPTNTEAFF.

The CDR3 sequence is CASSVAGPSYEQYF. The CDR3 nucleotides read TGCGCCAGCAGTGTAGCGGGGCCCTCCTACGAGCAGTACTTC. The chain carries TRBV5-1 and TRBJ2-7; 8 bases match TRBD2. CDR1 and CDR2 (germline): SGHRS, YFSETQ. This CDR3 spans 14 amino acids. Losses at the gene ends were 5 bases for V and 0 bases for J; bases not matched to a gene: 4.

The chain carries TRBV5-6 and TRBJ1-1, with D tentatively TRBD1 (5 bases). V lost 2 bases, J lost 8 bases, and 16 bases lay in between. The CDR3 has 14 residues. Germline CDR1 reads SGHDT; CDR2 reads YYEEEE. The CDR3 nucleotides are TGTGCCAGCAGCTTTGTGGGGGGAAAGGCGGAAGCTTTCTTT. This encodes CASSFVGGKAEAFF. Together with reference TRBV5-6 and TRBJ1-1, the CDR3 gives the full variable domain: DAGVTQSPTHLIKTRGQQVTLRCSPKSGHDTVSWYQQALGQGPQFIFQYYEEEERQRGNFPDRFSGHQFPNYSSELNVNALLLGDSALYLCASSFVGGKAEAFFGQGTRLTVV.

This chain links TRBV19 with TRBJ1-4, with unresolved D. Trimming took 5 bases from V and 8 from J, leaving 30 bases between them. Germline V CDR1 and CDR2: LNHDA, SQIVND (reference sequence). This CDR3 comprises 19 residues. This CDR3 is CASSGQVKLPGRNNEKLFF. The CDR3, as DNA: TGTGCCAGTAGTGGGCAGGTGAAGCTCCCAGGCCGAAATAACGAAAAACTGTTTTTT. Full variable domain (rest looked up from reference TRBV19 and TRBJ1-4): DGGITQSPKYLFRKEGQNVTLSCEQNLNHDAMYWYRQDPGQGLRLIYYSQIVNDFQKGDIAEGYSVSREKKESFPLTVTSAQKNPTAFYLCASSGQVKLPGRNNEKLFFGSGTQLSVL.

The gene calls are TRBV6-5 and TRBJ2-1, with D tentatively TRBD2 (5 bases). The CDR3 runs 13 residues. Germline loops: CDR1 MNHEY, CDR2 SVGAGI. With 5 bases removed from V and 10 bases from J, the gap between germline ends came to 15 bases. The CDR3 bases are TGTGCCAGCAGTCCTGACTCTAGCCACGAGCAGTTCTTC. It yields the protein CASSPDSSHEQFF.

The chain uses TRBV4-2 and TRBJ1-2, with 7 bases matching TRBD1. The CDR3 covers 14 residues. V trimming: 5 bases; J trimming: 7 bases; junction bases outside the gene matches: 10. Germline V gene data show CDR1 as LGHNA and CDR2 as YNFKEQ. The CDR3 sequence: CASSADRASSGYTF. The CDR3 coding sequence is TGTGCCAGCAGCGCAGACAGGGCTTCCTCTGGCTACACCTTC.

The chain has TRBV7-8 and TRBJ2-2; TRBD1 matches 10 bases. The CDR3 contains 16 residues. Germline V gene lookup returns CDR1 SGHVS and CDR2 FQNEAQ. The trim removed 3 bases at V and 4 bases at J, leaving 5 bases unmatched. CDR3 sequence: CASSFRGQGSTGELFF. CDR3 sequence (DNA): TGTGCCAGCAGCTTCAGGGGACAGGGGTCCACCGGGGAGCTGTTTTTT. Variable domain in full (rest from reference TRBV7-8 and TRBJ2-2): GAGVSQSPRYKVAKRGQDVALRCDPISGHVSLFWYQQALGQGPEFLTYFQNEAQLDKSGLPSDRFFAERPEGSVSTLKIQRTQQEDSAVYLCASSFRGQGSTGELFFGEGSRLTVL.

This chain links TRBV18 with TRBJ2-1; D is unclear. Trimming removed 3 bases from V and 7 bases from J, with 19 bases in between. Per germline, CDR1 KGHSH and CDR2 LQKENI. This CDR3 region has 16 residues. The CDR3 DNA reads TGTGCCAGCTCACCCACGATCGCGTCTCGCTCTAATGAGCAGTTCTTC. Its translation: CASSPTIASRSNEQFF.

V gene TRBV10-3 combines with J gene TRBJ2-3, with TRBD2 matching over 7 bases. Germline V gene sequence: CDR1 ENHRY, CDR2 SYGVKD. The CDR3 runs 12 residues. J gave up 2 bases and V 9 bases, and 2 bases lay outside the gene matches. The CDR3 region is CAMGTITDTQYF. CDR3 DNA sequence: TGTGCCATGGGGACTATCACAGATACGCAGTATTTT.

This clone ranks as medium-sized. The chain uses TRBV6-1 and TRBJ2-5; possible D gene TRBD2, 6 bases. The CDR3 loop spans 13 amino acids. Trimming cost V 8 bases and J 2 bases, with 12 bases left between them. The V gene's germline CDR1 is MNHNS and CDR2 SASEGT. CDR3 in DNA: TGTGCCAGCGGGGGAGGCGAGCAAGAGACCCAGTACTTC. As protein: CASGGGEQETQYF.

CDR3 amino acids: CASSFRQGALEQFF. DNA of the CDR3: TGTGCCAGCAGCTTCCGACAGGGGGCGCTTGAGCAGTTCTTC. The chain combines TRBV7-3 with TRBJ2-1; 10 nucleotides line up with TRBD1. Germline assignment: CDR1 SGHTA and CDR2 FQGTGA. Trimming cost V 3 bases and J 9 bases; bases outside gene matches: 5. The CDR3 is 14 amino acids. The whole variable domain, filled in from reference TRBV7-3 and TRBJ2-1, reads GAGVSQTPSNKVTEKGKYVELRCDPISGHTALYWYRQSLGQGPEFLIYFQGTGAADDSGLPNDRFFAVRPEGSVSTLKIQRTERGDSAVYLCASSFRQGALEQFFGPGTRLTVL.

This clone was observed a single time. CDR3 protein: CASSGAVAGELFF. The CDR3 region has the DNA TGTGCCAGTAGTGGGGCCGTGGCCGGGGAGCTGTTTTTT. The rearrangement uses TRBV19 and TRBJ2-2; tentatively, D is TRBD1 (5 bases). This CDR3 spans 13 amino acids. CDR1 is LNHDA, CDR2 SQIVND, per germline (reference sequence). Deletions cut 5 bases from V and 6 bases from J, with 10 bases between.

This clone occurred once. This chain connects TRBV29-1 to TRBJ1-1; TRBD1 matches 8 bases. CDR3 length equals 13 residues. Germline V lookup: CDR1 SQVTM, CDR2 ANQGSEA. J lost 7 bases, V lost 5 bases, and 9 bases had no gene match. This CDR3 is CSVMIRGPGEAFF. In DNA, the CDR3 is TGCAGCGTTATGATCAGGGGGCCTGGTGAAGCTTTCTTT.

The CDR3, as DNA: TGTGCCAGTAGTATAGGGGCACCCAGGGCTCGGTCCTATGGCTACACCTTC. This encodes CASSIGAPRARSYGYTF. The rearrangement links TRBV19 to TRBJ1-2, with D maybe TRBD1 (5 bases). The CDR3 has 17 amino acids. V was cut by 1 base and J by 4 bases, with 19 bases left in between. Germline V gene data show CDR1 as LNHDA and CDR2 as SQIVND (reference sequence).

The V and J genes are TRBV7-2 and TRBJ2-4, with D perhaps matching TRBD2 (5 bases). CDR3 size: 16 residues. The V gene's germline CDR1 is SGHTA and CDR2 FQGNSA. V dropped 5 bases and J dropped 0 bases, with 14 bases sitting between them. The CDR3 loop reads CASSPQGGLAKNIQYF. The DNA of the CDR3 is TGTGCCAGCAGCCCGCAAGGAGGTCTAGCCAAAAACATTCAGTACTTC.

The CDR3 sequence is CASSVRGVGSTGELFF. The CDR3 bases are TGTGCCAGCAGTGTGCGCGGGGTGGGGAGCACCGGGGAGCTGTTTTTT. The chain combines TRBV6-1 with TRBJ2-2, with a weak D call TRBD2 (6 bases). CDR1 and CDR2 from the germline V gene are MNHNS and SASEGT. V was clipped by 4 bases and J by 4 bases, with 16 bases between them. This CDR3 has 16 amino acids.